Listed below are T cell receptor beta chains from one sample, sequenced in a study of blood T cell repertoires in COVID-19. Sequenced by immunoSEQ multiplex PCR; TCRdb stores in-frame clones only, minus some. The sample consists of about 160,000 clones, over 80% of them appearing once. Sequenced: peripheral blood. These receptor sequences come from a woman aged 80 or over with active or convalescent COVID-19. The CDR3 runs from the conserved cysteine through the conserved F or W. Fields, in order: V gene, clone size, D gene, J gene, CDR3 protein, CDR3 DNA. D genes are given only for firm matches. Size tells how often a clone was seen (once, few, many) or the class of an expanded clone, and some rows leave it out.

TRBV6-6	-	-	TRBJ1-2	CASSRNEGGNYGYTF	TGTGCCAGCAGCCGTAATGAGGGCGGTAACTATGGCTACACCTTC
TRBV19	few	-	TRBJ1-4	CASSGQVATNEKLFF	TGTGCCAGTAGTGGGCAGGTTGCAACTAATGAAAAACTGTTTTTT
TRBV4-1	-	-	TRBJ1-2	CASSQDRTENYGYTF	TGCGCCAGCAGCCAAGATCGAACGGAGAACTATGGCTACACCTTC
TRBV4-1	-	TRBD2	TRBJ2-3	CASSPGTSGGPDFGTQYF	TGCGCCAGCAGCCCTGGGACTAGCGGGGGGCCCGATTTTGGTACGCAGTATTTT
TRBV2	few	-	TRBJ1-5	CASSPDTSSQHF	TGTGCCAGCAGTCCGGACACCTCAAGTCAGCATTTT
TRBV5-1	-	-	TRBJ2-1	CASSFTGIDEQFF	TGCGCCAGCAGCTTCACAGGGATCGATGAGCAGTTCTTC
TRBV3-1/TRBV3-2	few	-	TRBJ1-3	CASSPATELSGNTIYF	TGTGCCAGCAGCCCGGCGACAGAACTCTCTGGAAACACCATATATTTT
TRBV5-1	few	TRBD1	TRBJ1-1	CASSPGDRPNTEAFF	TGCGCCAGCAGCCCGGGGGACAGGCCAAACACTGAAGCTTTCTTT
TRBV6-6	-	-	TRBJ2-7	CASSSTGYEQYF	TGTGCCAGCAGTTCCACAGGTTACGAGCAGTACTTC
TRBV18	-	-	TRBJ1-6	CASSPWGQGDSPLHF	TGTGCCAGCTCACCTTGGGGTCAGGGTGATTCACCCCTCCACTTT
TRBV7-2	-	TRBD2	TRBJ2-3	CASSLEGSGGTDTQYF	TGTGCCAGCAGCTTAGAGGGTAGCGGGGGGACAGATACGCAGTATTTT
TRBV25-1	once	-	TRBJ2-7	CASSDARYYEQYF	TGTGCCAGCAGTGATGCACGGTACTACGAGCAGTACTTC
TRBV5-4	-	TRBD2	TRBJ2-3	CASSFPQRGGSDTQYF	TGTGCCAGCAGCTTTCCCCAGCGGGGGGGCTCAGATACGCAGTATTTT
TRBV18	-	TRBD1	TRBJ2-7	CASSPPGQGAREQYF	TGTGCCAGCTCACCACCGGGACAGGGGGCGAGGGAGCAGTACTTC
TRBV5-1	-	-	TRBJ2-2	CASQEGGNTGELFF	TGCGCCAGCCAAGAAGGGGGGAACACCGGGGAGCTGTTTTTT
TRBV5-4	-	TRBD2	TRBJ2-3	CASRFVGLAVDTQYF	TGTGCCAGCCGGTTCGTGGGACTAGCAGTGGATACGCAGTATTTT
TRBV19	-	-	TRBJ2-1	CASSTTGLYNEQFF	TGTGCCAGTAGTACAACAGGGTTATACAATGAGCAGTTCTTC
TRBV18	-	TRBD1	TRBJ1-1	CASSPLGQGAEAFF	TGTGCCAGCTCTCCCCTAGGACAGGGGGCTGAAGCTTTCTTT
TRBV6-5	-	-	TRBJ2-2	CASSYLGARTGELFF	TGTGCCAGCAGTTATCTGGGGGCGCGAACCGGGGAGCTGTTTTTT
TRBV18	-	TRBD1	TRBJ1-5	CASSGGTGGPSNQPQHF	TGTGCCAGCTCCGGGGGAACAGGGGGCCCTAGCAATCAGCCCCAGCATTTT
TRBV6-6	-	TRBD1	TRBJ1-6	CASSTGQGLFSPLHF	TGTGCCAGCAGTACGGGACAGGGGTTGTTTTCACCCCTCCACTTT
TRBV4-3	-	TRBD2	TRBJ2-5	CASSPSPGLAGAQETQYF	TGCGCCAGCAGCCCGTCTCCGGGACTAGCGGGGGCCCAAGAGACCCAGTACTTC
TRBV11-3	-	-	TRBJ1-1	CASSSQGGATEAFF	TGTGCCAGCAGCTCCCAAGGGGGGGCGACTGAAGCTTTCTTT
TRBV7-2	-	-	TRBJ2-7	CASSLAGLKYEQYF	TGTGCCAGCAGCTTAGCGGGGCTAAAATACGAGCAGTACTTC
TRBV5-1	-	-	TRBJ1-1	CASSREGVNTEAFF	TGCGCCAGCAGTCGCGAAGGGGTGAACACTGAAGCTTTCTTT
TRBV19	-	TRBD2	TRBJ2-3	CASTTSGGPTDTQYF	TGTGCCAGTACGACTAGCGGGGGGCCCACAGATACGCAGTATTTT
TRBV6-5	-	TRBD1	TRBJ1-1	CASSIPGQGAEAFF	TGTGCCAGCAGTATCCCGGGACAGGGGGCCGAAGCTTTCTTT
TRBV6-5	-	TRBD2	TRBJ2-1	CASRPGLGGEQFF	TGTGCCAGCAGGCCGGGACTAGGGGGGGAGCAGTTCTTC
TRBV18	-	-	TRBJ2-7	CASSPPVRGYEQYF	TGTGCCAGCTCACCACCGGTCAGGGGCTACGAGCAGTACTTC
TRBV11-3	few	-	TRBJ2-1	CASSPVGENNNEQFF	TGTGCCAGCAGCCCGGTCGGGGAGAACAACAATGAGCAGTTCTTC
TRBV7-9	few	-	TRBJ2-4	CASSLETPLNIQYF	TGTGCCAGCAGCTTAGAAACACCCCTAAACATTCAGTACTTC
TRBV7-8	few	-	TRBJ1-2	CASSLAGLTYGYTF	TGTGCCAGCAGCTTAGCGGGGCTTACCTATGGCTACACCTTC
TRBV5-6	-	-	TRBJ1-5	CASSLTEDSYSNQPQHF	TGTGCCAGCAGCTTGACTGAGGACAGCTATAGCAATCAGCCCCAGCATTTT
TRBV5-8	-	-	TRBJ1-4	CASSFYRATNEKLFF	TGTGCCAGCAGCTTCTACAGGGCAACTAATGAAAAACTGTTTTTT
TRBV3-1/TRBV3-2	-	-	TRBJ1-1	CASSYGQMNTEAFF	TGTGCCAGCAGCTATGGACAGATGAACACTGAAGCTTTCTTT
TRBV19	-	TRBD1	TRBJ2-7	CASSSPRGLTYEQYF	TGTGCCAGTAGTTCCCCCAGGGGGTTAACCTACGAGCAGTACTTC
TRBV6-1	once	TRBD2	TRBJ2-1	CASSELGGLAANEQFF	TGTGCCAGCAGTGAACTCGGTGGACTAGCGGCAAATGAGCAGTTCTTC
TRBV6-5	-	-	TRBJ1-1	CASKRGNTEAFF	TGTGCCAGCAAGCGGGGAAACACTGAAGCTTTCTTT
TRBV7-9	few	-	TRBJ1-5	CASSLDSSNQPQHF	TGTGCCAGCAGCCTAGACAGTAGCAATCAGCCCCAGCATTTT
TRBV19	-	-	TRBJ1-3	CASSSPTGFSGNTIYF	TGTGCCAGTAGTAGTCCTACAGGGTTCTCTGGAAACACCATATATTTT
TRBV6-2/TRBV6-3	few	-	TRBJ2-7	CASSHLDSQAREQYF	TGTGCCAGCAGTCATTTGGACAGCCAGGCTAGAGAGCAGTACTTC
TRBV28	-	-	TRBJ2-5	CASSLGGQALQETQYF	TGTGCCAGCAGTCTAGGCGGGCAGGCCCTACAAGAGACCCAGTACTTC
TRBV6-5	-	-	TRBJ1-2	CATGANYGYTF	TGTGCCACCGGTGCTAACTATGGCTACACCTTC
TRBV18	-	TRBD1	TRBJ1-1	CASGQGLNTEAFF	TGTGCCAGCGGACAGGGTCTGAACACTGAAGCTTTCTTT
TRBV7-3	-	-	TRBJ2-1	CASSLTGTGYNEQFF	TGTGCCAGCAGCTTAACCGGGACTGGATACAATGAGCAGTTCTTC
TRBV19	once	-	TRBJ2-2	CASSIQGSGELFF	TGTGCCAGTAGTATTCAGGGTTCCGGGGAGCTGTTTTTT
TRBV3-1/TRBV3-2	once	TRBD1	TRBJ2-7	CASSQEGQGQEGYEQYF	TGTGCCAGCAGCCAAGAAGGACAGGGACAGGAGGGGTACGAGCAGTACTTC
TRBV30	-	-	TRBJ1-2	CAWSSGAVHGYTF	TGTGCCTGGAGTTCCGGAGCAGTCCATGGCTACACCTTC
TRBV7-9	-	-	TRBJ1-4	CASSQIDWTDNEKLFF	TGTGCCAGCAGCCAAATTGACTGGACTGATAATGAAAAACTGTTTTTT
TRBV4-3	-	-	TRBJ1-5	CASSQGEGQPQHF	TGCGCCAGCAGCCAAGGGGAGGGACAGCCCCAGCATTTT
TRBV3-1/TRBV3-2	-	-	TRBJ2-5	CASSQGGLKETQYF	TGTGCCAGCAGCCAAGGTGGACTCAAAGAGACCCAGTACTTC
TRBV9	many	TRBD1	TRBJ1-2	CASSGPGGRGYTF	TGTGCCAGCAGCGGGCCAGGGGGCCGGGGCTACACCTTC
TRBV27	-	-	TRBJ1-5	CASSLYGGDNQPQHF	TGTGCCAGCAGTTTGTATGGGGGGGACAATCAGCCCCAGCATTTT
TRBV10-3	-	TRBD1	TRBJ1-2	CAISGGQGVYGNGYTF	TGTGCCATCAGTGGGGGACAGGGAGTGTATGGTAATGGCTACACCTTC
TRBV11-3	-	-	TRBJ2-7	CASSSLKTGSYEQYF	TGTGCCAGCAGCTCCCTAAAAACAGGCTCCTACGAGCAGTACTTC
TRBV7-8	-	-	TRBJ1-3	CASSSRVSGNTIYF	TGTGCCAGCAGCTCTCGGGTGTCAGGAAACACCATATATTTT
TRBV10-1	-	TRBD2	TRBJ2-3	CASSPGGLRSTDTQYF	TGCGCCAGCAGTCCGGGGGGGCTACGAAGCACAGATACGCAGTATTTT